This T cell receptor (beta chain) came from a study of Tregs in tolerant kidney transplant recipients. Study-wide findings and caveats: Some patients' samples used different primers over time, so nucleotide sequences weren't comparable.

Sequencing used immunoSEQ multiplex PCR; TCRdb keeps in-frame clones, though not all of them. The profile shows 55,000 to 70,000 clones, approximately 85% of them singletons. With regard to this clone: Its antigen is unidentified.

Unstimulated Tregs (CD4+CD25+CD127-) and CD4+CD25- non-Tregs were sorted from PBMCs. Regulatory T cells were sorted from thawed PBMCs rested overnight at 37°C with 200 IU/ml IL-2. The CDR3 spans 15 residues. Trimming pared 2 bases from V and 5 bases from J, leaving 12 bases between. CDR1 is MNHEY and CDR2 is SMNVEV in the germline V gene (reference sequence). The J gene is TRBJ2-2, the V gene TRBV27; D tentatively fits TRBD1 or TRBD2 (6 bases each). This sequence originates from a human donor who received a combined kidney and bone marrow transplant. This specimen consisted of Tregs from blood, obtained before the transplant. CDR3 sequence: CASSLRGVITGELFF. CDR3 sequence (DNA): TGTGCCAGCAGTTTAAGGGGGGTAATAACCGGGGAGCTGTTTTTT.